These 27 T cell receptor beta chains came from one sample sequenced in a study of blood T cells in healthy people across ages. The use of a sample-barcoded 5' primer and a J-beta primer mix characterized a second PCR of roughly 6 to 11 cycles. TCRdb independently ran MiXCR on the 5' RACE reads; one entry per CDR3 protein. Here the sample spans about 1.1 million distinct CDR3 sequences, 35% to 45% being singletons. Sequenced sample: blood. These receptors all come from a man aged 18-30 years in good health.

This chain uses TRBV28 with TRBJ1-6; 8 positions match TRBD1. V gave up 3 bases and J gave up 7 bases; unmatched junction bases: 5. The germline CDR1 and CDR2 sequences are MDHEN and SYDVKM. This CDR3 region has 15 residues. The CDR3 sequence is CASSLHRQGNSPLHF. In DNA form, the CDR3 reads TGTGCCAGCAGTTTGCACCGACAGGGGAATTCACCCCTCCACTTT.

The rearrangement links TRBV29-1 to TRBJ2-1; the D call may be TRBD1 or TRBD2 (6 bases each). The CDR3 sequence is 14 residues long. Germline-derived CDR1 and CDR2 are SQVTM and ANQGSEA. V was pared by 1 base and J by 1 base, with 8 bases between. The CDR3 sequence: CSVEAGASYNEQFF. The CDR3 nucleotides are TGCAGCGTTGAAGCGGGGGCTTCCTACAATGAGCAGTTCTTC.

This chain links TRBV29-1 with TRBJ1-6; D unclear. This CDR3 region has 12 residues. Trimming cost V 2 bases and J 9 bases, with 8 bases left between them. The V gene's germline CDR1 is SQVTM and CDR2 ANQGSEA. The CDR3 spells CSVESKFSPLHF. The CDR3 coding sequence is TGCAGCGTTGAATCCAAGTTTTCACCCCTCCACTTT.

The gene calls are TRBV3-1 and TRBJ1-2; no firm D call. The CDR3 runs 15 residues. Per germline, CDR1 LGHDT and CDR2 YNNKEL (reference sequence). Trimming removed 0 bases at V and 5 bases at J, with 13 bases between. The CDR3 DNA is TGTGCCAGCAGCCAAGATAATAGCAACCTTTATGGCTACACCTTC. Translated, it gives CASSQDNSNLYGYTF.

Concerning this clonotype: A read error may produce the germline difference seen at one junction end. The gene calls are TRBV20-1 and TRBJ2-3, with TRBD2 matching 8 bases. The CDR3 length is 17 residues. Per the germline V gene, CDR1 is DFQATT and CDR2 is SNEGSKA (reference sequence). The CDR3 reads CSARSSGGPSSTDTQYF. The CDR3 region has the DNA TGCAGTGCTAGAAGCAGCGGGGGACCCTCTAGCACGGATACGCAGTATTTT.

The chain has TRBV10-3 and TRBJ2-7; no clear D. The germline V gene has CDR1 ENHRY and CDR2 SYGVKD. The CDR3 covers 14 residues. Trimming left V 2 bases short and J 3 bases short, with 11 bases between. The CDR3 coding sequence is TGTGCCATCAGTGAGAATACGGTAGGCTACGAGCAGTACTTC. Translating it yields CAISENTVGYEQYF.

This clonotype turned up a few times. The gene calls are TRBV20-1 and TRBJ2-5; TRBD1 agrees at 8 bases. This CDR3 has 17 amino acids. CDR1 and CDR2 from the germline V gene are DFQATT and SNEGSKA (reference sequence). The junction had 20 bases not matched to a gene; V was cut back by 4 bases and J by 7 bases. CDR3 sequence: CSATGQELIKSLGTQYF. The CDR3 DNA reads as TGCAGTGCTACGGGACAGGAATTAATCAAGTCCTTGGGGACCCAGTACTTC.

This chain joins TRBV20-1 and TRBJ1-1; no clear D gene. The ends were cut back, 1 base at V and 0 bases at J, with 9 bases in the middle. CDR3 length equals 14 residues. Germline CDR1 DFQATT, CDR2 SNEGSKA (reference sequence). CDR3 amino acids: CSARVEGLNTEAFF. Here the CDR3 DNA reads TGCAGTGCTAGAGTCGAAGGATTGAACACTGAAGCTTTCTTT.

This chain joins TRBV7-9 and TRBJ1-1; D is perhaps TRBD1 (6 bases). The germline gives CDR1 SEHNR, CDR2 FQNEAQ (reference sequence). V gave up 1 base and J gave up 4 bases, with 13 bases separating them. The CDR3 is 15 amino acids. CDR3 in amino acids: CASSLGPGHRTEAFF. CDR3 nucleotide sequence: TGTGCCAGCAGCTTAGGGCCGGGACACCGCACTGAAGCTTTCTTT.

This clonotype showed up just a few times. The J gene is TRBJ2-7, the V gene TRBV6-2 or TRBV6-3; D is possibly TRBD1 (6 bases). There are 14 residues in the CDR3. Germline V lookup: CDR1 MNHEY, CDR2 SVGEGT. V lost 2 bases and J lost 4, with 12 bases in between. CDR3 DNA: TGTGCCAGCAGTTACCTGATCGGGACATACGAGCAGTACTTC. Translating it yields CASSYLIGTYEQYF.

The chain carries TRBV20-1 and TRBJ2-3, with D perhaps assigned TRBD1 or TRBD2 (5 bases each). The CDR3 has 18 residues. Germline V lookup: CDR1 DFQATT, CDR2 SNEGSKA (reference sequence). Trimming left V 2 bases short and J 1 base short, with 22 bases between. In DNA form, the CDR3 reads TGCAGTGCTAGACGGGTGGGGCCGGGTGCGGGCGGCACAGATACGCAGTATTTT. As protein: CSARRVGPGAGGTDTQYF.

This rearrangement joins TRBV20-1 to TRBJ2-1, with 9 nucleotides matching TRBD2. Looked up from germline, CDR1 is DFQATT and CDR2 is SNEGSKA (reference sequence). Losses at the gene ends were 8 bases for V and 5 bases for J; bases not matched to a gene: 13. The CDR3 is 15 residues long. CDR3 DNA: TGCAGTTCTCCCCCACATGGACTAGCGCACAATGAGCAGTTCTTC. The encoded protein is CSSPPHGLAHNEQFF.

This clonotype came up a few times. J is TRBJ2-1 and V is TRBV28; D remains ambiguous. Germline values: CDR1 MDHEN, CDR2 SYDVKM. The ends were cut back, 1 base at V and 2 bases at J, with 12 bases in the middle. The CDR3 runs 16 residues. CDR3 nucleotide sequence: TGTGCCAGCAGTTTATTACACAGTTTCGCCTACAATGAGCAGTTCTTC. Protein sequence: CASSLLHSFAYNEQFF.

This clonotype came up a few times. The chain links TRBV20-1 to TRBJ1-5, with a tentative D call TRBD1 (5 bases). Germline lookup yields CDR1 DFQATT and CDR2 SNEGSKA (reference sequence). Trimming cost V 1 base and J 0 bases, with 16 bases left between them. CDR3 length equals 17 residues. As DNA, the CDR3 is TGCAGTGCTAGAGCCCACTCCAGGACAAGTAGCAATCAGCCCCAGCATTTT. This sequence encodes CSARAHSRTSSNQPQHF.

The chain links TRBV3-1 to TRBJ2-1; 9 bases are shared with TRBD2. This CDR3 region has 16 residues. V lost 3 bases to trimming and J lost 4 bases; unmatched junction nucleotides: 7. CDR1 and CDR2 (germline): LGHDT, YNNKEL (reference sequence). The CDR3 sequence: CASSQETSGIYNEQFF. The CDR3 DNA reads as TGTGCCAGCAGCCAGGAGACTAGCGGTATATACAATGAGCAGTTCTTC.

This clonotype was counted between two and nine times. The V and J genes are TRBV3-1 and TRBJ2-1; D gene ambiguous. Trimming took 4 bases from V and 2 from J, leaving 6 bases between them. This CDR3 has 13 residues. The germline V gene encodes CDR1 LGHDT and CDR2 YNNKEL (reference sequence). CDR3 region: CASSLRTYNEQFF. The DNA for the CDR3 is TGTGCCAGCAGCCTCAGGACCTACAATGAGCAGTTCTTC.

This clonotype was observed a few times. The V gene is TRBV29-1, the J gene TRBJ2-5; no definite D call. The CDR3 runs 13 residues. CDR1 and CDR2 (germline): SQVTM, ANQGSEA. Trimming stripped 7 bases from V and 3 bases from J, with 15 bases between. CDR3 region: CSGSRLQKETQYF. DNA for the CDR3: TGCAGCGGTTCCAGACTCCAAAAAGAGACCCAGTACTTC. The whole variable domain, filled in from reference TRBV29-1 and TRBJ2-5, reads SAVISQKPSRDICQRGTSLTIQCQVDSQVTMMFWYRQQPGQSLTLIATANQGSEATYESGFVIDKFPISRPNLTFSTLTVSNMSPEDSSIYLCSGSRLQKETQYFGPGTRLLVL.

The genes are TRBV7-2 and TRBJ2-1; tentative D call: TRBD1 (6 bases). The V end was cut by 6 bases, the J end by 0 bases, with 12 bases between. Germline CDR1 and CDR2: SGHTA and FQGNSA. The CDR3 has 15 residues. This chain's CDR3 is CASRVRGNSYNEQFF. Written as DNA, the CDR3 is TGTGCCAGCAGAGTAAGGGGGAACTCCTACAATGAGCAGTTCTTC.

This clonotype has just a few counts. The gene calls are TRBV20-1 and TRBJ2-2; 8 bases map to TRBD1. Germline values: CDR1 DFQATT, CDR2 SNEGSKA (reference sequence). V gave up 3 bases and J gave up 5 bases; unmatched junction bases: 11. CDR3 size: 16 residues. The chain's CDR3 is CSARPPGGFGTGELFF. The CDR3, as DNA: TGCAGTGCTAGGCCCCCAGGGGGCTTTGGGACCGGGGAGCTGTTTTTT.

This chain joins TRBV10-3 and TRBJ1-1, with D uncertain. Germline V gene data show CDR1 as ENHRY and CDR2 as SYGVKD. The CDR3 is made up of 14 amino acids. V gave up 5 bases and J gave up 1 base, with 11 bases separating them. The CDR3 DNA sequence: TGTGCCATCAGTAAGAAGGGCCAGAACACTGAAGCTTTCTTT. Its protein product is CAISKKGQNTEAFF.

This clonotype was seen many times. V and J are TRBV25-1 and TRBJ2-1, with 8 bases lining up with TRBD2. The germline CDR1 and CDR2 sequences are MGHDK and SYGVNS. Trimming removed 7 bases from V and 8 bases from J; junction bases left unmatched: 13. CDR3 size: 15 residues. The CDR3, as DNA: TGTGCCAGCAAACCCGGGACTAGAAACACCGATGAGCAGTTCTTC. It translates to CASKPGTRNTDEQFF.

The chain couples TRBV7-8 to TRBJ1-1; D is undetermined. Between the trimmed V and J ends, which lost 5 bases and 8 bases, there was a span of 18 bases. Germline V lookup: CDR1 SGHVS, CDR2 FQNEAQ. This CDR3 spans 14 amino acids. In DNA, the CDR3 is TGTGCCAGCAGCCACCGGACTCAATTCTGGGAAGCTTTCTTT. Amino acids: CASSHRTQFWEAFF.

The sample holds a few counts of this clonotype. The chain links TRBV29-1 to TRBJ2-3; TRBD2 matches at 7 bases. This CDR3 spans 13 amino acids. From germline, CDR1 is SQVTM and CDR2 ANQGSEA. Here the CDR3 reads CTVVGGGTDTQYF. The CDR3 DNA follows: TGCACCGTGGTTGGCGGGGGTACAGATACGCAGTATTTT.

This clonotype has more than one count but fewer than ten. The J gene is TRBJ2-7, the V gene TRBV5-5; possibly TRBD1 or TRBD2 for D (5 bases each). Judging by the DNA end, TRBJ2-5 fits better; the J call may be wrong. The germline gives CDR1 SGHKS, CDR2 YYEKEE (reference sequence). The CDR3 sequence is 14 residues long. The CDR3: CASSLGTMRETQYF. For the CDR3, the DNA is TGTGCCAGCAGCCTTGGGACGATGCGGGAGACCCAGTACTTC.

The chain carries TRBV2 and TRBJ2-5; 10 bases are a match to TRBD1. The germline gives CDR1 SNHLY, CDR2 FYNNEI. With V trimmed by 5 bases and J by 5 bases, 8 bases remained unmatched. The CDR3 totals 15 residues. DNA of the CDR3: TGTGCCAGCAGTCTCGGGACAGGGGTTGGGGAGACCCAGTACTTC. Protein sequence: CASSLGTGVGETQYF. Drawing the rest from reference TRBV2 and TRBJ2-5, the complete variable domain is EPEVTQTPSHQVTQMGQEVILRCVPISNHLYFYWYRQILGQKVEFLVSFYNNEISEKSEIFDDQFSVERPDGSNFTLKIRSTKLEDSAMYFCASSLGTGVGETQYFGPGTRLLVL.

This clonotype has a handful of counts. The chain carries TRBV2 and TRBJ1-5, with D possibly matching TRBD1 (6 bases). V dropped 6 bases and J dropped 0 bases, with 21 bases sitting between them. This CDR3 is built from 18 residues. Germline V CDR1 and CDR2: SNHLY, FYNNEI. The CDR3 region has the DNA TGTGCCAGCAGACCCCGATGGGGGGCGAGGAGTAGCAATCAGCCCCAGCATTTT. It encodes CASRPRWGARSSNQPQHF.

This chain uses TRBV2 with TRBJ1-1; D ambiguous. CDR1 is SNHLY and CDR2 is FYNNEI in the germline V gene. V lost 4 bases and J lost 2, with 11 bases in between. This CDR3 comprises 14 residues. CDR3 residues: CASSVMTGNTEAFF. The CDR3 nucleotides read TGTGCCAGCAGTGTTATGACCGGAAACACTGAAGCTTTCTTT.